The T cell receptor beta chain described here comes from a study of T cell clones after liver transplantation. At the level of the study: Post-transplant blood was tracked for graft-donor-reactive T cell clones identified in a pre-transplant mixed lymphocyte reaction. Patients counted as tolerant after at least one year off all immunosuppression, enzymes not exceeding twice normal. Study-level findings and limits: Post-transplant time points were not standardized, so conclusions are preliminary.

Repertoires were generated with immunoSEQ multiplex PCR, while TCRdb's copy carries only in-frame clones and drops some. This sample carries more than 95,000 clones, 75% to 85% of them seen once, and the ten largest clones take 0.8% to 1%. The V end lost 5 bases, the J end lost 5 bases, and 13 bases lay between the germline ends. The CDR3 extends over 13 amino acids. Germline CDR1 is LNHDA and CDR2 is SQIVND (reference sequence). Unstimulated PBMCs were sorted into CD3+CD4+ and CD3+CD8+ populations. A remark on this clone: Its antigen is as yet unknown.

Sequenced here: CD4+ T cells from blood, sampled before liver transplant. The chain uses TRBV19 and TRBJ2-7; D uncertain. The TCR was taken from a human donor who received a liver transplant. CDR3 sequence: CASSPPYGDEQYF. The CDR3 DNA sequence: TGTGCCAGTAGTCCGCCCTATGGGGACGAGCAGTACTTC. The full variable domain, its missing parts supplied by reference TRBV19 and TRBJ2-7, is DGGITQSPKYLFRKEGQNVTLSCEQNLNHDAMYWYRQDPGQGLRLIYYSQIVNDFQKGDIAEGYSVSREKKESFPLTVTSAQKNPTAFYLCASSPPYGDEQYFGPGTRLTVT.